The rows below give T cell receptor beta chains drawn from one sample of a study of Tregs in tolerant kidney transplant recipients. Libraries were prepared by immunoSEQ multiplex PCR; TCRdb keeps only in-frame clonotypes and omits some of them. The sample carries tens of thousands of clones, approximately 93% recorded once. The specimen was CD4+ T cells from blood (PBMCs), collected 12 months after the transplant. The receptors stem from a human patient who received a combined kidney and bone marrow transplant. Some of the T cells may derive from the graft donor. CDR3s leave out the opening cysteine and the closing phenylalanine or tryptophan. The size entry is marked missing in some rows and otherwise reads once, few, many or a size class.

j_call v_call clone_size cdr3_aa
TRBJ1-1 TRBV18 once ASSPSSGGTEAF
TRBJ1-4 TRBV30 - AWSVRGDGKLF
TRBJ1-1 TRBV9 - ASSLTGVTEAF
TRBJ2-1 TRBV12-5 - ASGLVLASGEQF
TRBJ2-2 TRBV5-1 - ASALAGGTGELF
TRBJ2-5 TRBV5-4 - ASSPLRQGDQETQY
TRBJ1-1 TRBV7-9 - ASSLGQGSTEAF
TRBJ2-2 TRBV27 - ASSLLSRASTGELF
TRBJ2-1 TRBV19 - ASSTAGGEQF
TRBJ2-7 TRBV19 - ASSRYGEAYEQY
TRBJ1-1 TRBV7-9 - ASSPFYTEAF
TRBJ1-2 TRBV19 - ASRVQGMRGYT
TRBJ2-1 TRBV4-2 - ASTNLAGKNNEQF
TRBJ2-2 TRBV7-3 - ASSSGLAGAGELF
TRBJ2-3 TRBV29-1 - SVDQGVSTDTQY
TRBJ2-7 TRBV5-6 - ASSSLGQVSYEQY
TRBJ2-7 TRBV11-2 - ASSSDGTGAYEQY
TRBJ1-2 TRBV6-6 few ASSHRGQNYGYT
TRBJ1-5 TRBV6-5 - ASRRGGVQPQH
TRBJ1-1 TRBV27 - ASSLQGWGNTEAF
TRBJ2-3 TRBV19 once ASTFRGGRPGTQY
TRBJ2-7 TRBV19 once ASSFSRQGRSSYEQY
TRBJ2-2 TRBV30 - AWNPGFHGELF
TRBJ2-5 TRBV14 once ASSHGTTGWMVETQY
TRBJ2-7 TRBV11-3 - ASSSPPGGRASFEQY
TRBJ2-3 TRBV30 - AWSELADTQY